The present TCR beta chain was sequenced within a study of cytomegalovirus exposure and HLA in healthy donors. Study outcomes and limitations: Specificity of three CMV-associated chains for CMV antigens was verified in vitro.

The PCR ran on 60 Vbeta and 13 Jbeta primers. The assay was immunoSEQ multiplex PCR, and TCRdb's table has in-frame clones only and misses some. The sample yields over 150,000 clones, 77% seen once. The germline V gene encodes CDR1 LGHNA and CDR2 YNFKEQ. With 0 bases removed from V and 5 bases from J, the gap between germline ends came to 12 bases. The CDR3 consists of 15 residues. Concerning this clone itself: Its antigen remains unknown.

The sequence derives from a male donor in good health and CMV-seropositive. V gene TRBV4-2 combines with J gene TRBJ2-3; possibly TRBD2 for D (6 bases). The specimen was PBMCs. This CDR3 is CASSQEGRTQDTQYF. The CDR3, as DNA: TGTGCCAGCAGCCAAGAAGGGAGGACCCAAGATACGCAGTATTTT.